One sample yielded the 30 T cell receptor beta chains listed below, sequenced in a study of T cells in women clearing cervical HPV infection. The repertoire was sequenced with immunoSEQ multiplex PCR; TCRdb's copy has only in-frame clones and lacks some. The sample totals around 33,000 clones. Sequenced: blood buffy coat. The receptors were gathered from a woman aged 18 to 69 with a cervical HPV16 infection that either progressed to CIN3+ or cleared (not recorded which).

In regard to this clone: The CDR3 is cut off 3 residues early in the read; its end comes from the germline J gene. The chain recombines TRBV29-1 with TRBJ1-2; D possibly corresponds to TRBD1 (5 bases). Germline V gene lookup returns CDR1 SQVTM and CDR2 ANQGSEA. Trimming took 4 bases from V and 2 from J, leaving 14 bases between them. The CDR3 is made up of 14 amino acids. The CDR3 is CSVGDGGLNYGYTF. The CDR3 DNA, read in part, is TGCAGCGTTGGGGACGGGGGGTTAAACTATGGC.

Details on this clone: The read comes to an end 3 residues before the CDR3 does, leaving the germline J gene to fill in the end. The rearrangement links TRBV2 to TRBJ2-7; 9 bases line up with TRBD2. V shed 5 bases, J shed 0 bases, and the junction held 5 bases outside the gene matches. Per germline, CDR1 SNHLY and CDR2 FYNNEI. The length of the CDR3 is 15 residues. CDR3 residues: CASSIQAGGSYEQYF. The CDR3 DNA, read in part, is TGTGCCAGCAGTATCCAAGCGGGGGGCTCCTACGAG.

The CDR3 sequence: CASSSTGVASYEQYF. Partial CDR3 DNA: TGTGCCAGTAGCTCCACAGGGGTAGCCTCCTACGAG. The rearrangement joins TRBV19 to TRBJ2-7; TRBD1 agrees at 7 bases. The read comes to an end 3 residues before the CDR3 does, leaving the germline J gene to fill in the end. The germline CDR1 and CDR2 sequences are LNHDA and SQIVND (reference sequence). The CDR3 length is 15 residues. The V and J ends lost 6 bases and 0 bases, in that order; junction bases with no gene match: 8.

A note on this clone: The DNA ends 3 residues before the CDR3 does, and the rest of the CDR3 is filled in from the germline J gene. This chain connects TRBV20-1 to TRBJ2-7; 9 bases agree with TRBD1. The germline CDR1 and CDR2 sequences are DFQATT and SNEGSKA (reference sequence). Germline trimming cut 4 bases from V and 4 bases from J; bases unmatched to any gene: 5. The CDR3 is 13 amino acids. The CDR3 sequence: CSAIGTGNYEQYF. The sequenced part of the CDR3 DNA is TGCAGTGCTATTGGGACAGGGAATTACGAG.

Note on this clone: With the read ending 3 residues before the CDR3 end, the germline J gene is used to fill in that end. V gene TRBV20-1 combines with J gene TRBJ2-7; tentative D call: TRBD2 (6 bases). The CDR3 is 15 amino acids. Trimming pared 0 bases from V and 3 bases from J, leaving 15 bases between. Germline V gene sequence: CDR1 DFQATT, CDR2 SNEGSKA (reference sequence). The CDR3 region is CSARDSGSSYYEQYF. The DNA read from the CDR3 is TGCAGTGCTAGAGATAGCGGTTCTTCCTACTACGAG.

On this clone: Sequencing ends 3 residues short of the CDR3 end; the germline J gene provides the rest. The gene calls are TRBV13 and TRBJ2-7; no reliable D call. Trimming cost V 3 bases and J 5 bases, with 5 bases left between them. Germline CDR1 and CDR2: PRHDT and FYEKMQ (reference sequence). This CDR3 region has 11 residues. CDR3 sequence: CASSFSNEQYF. CDR3 DNA (partial): TGTGCCAGCAGCTTTAGTAACGAG.

About this clone: The missing CDR3 end, 3 residues past where the read stops, is filled in from the germline J gene. The chain combines TRBV5-4 with TRBJ2-3; 8 nucleotides line up with TRBD1. J was trimmed by 3 bases and V by 1 base; bases with no gene match: 7. The CDR3 totals 16 residues. Germline-derived CDR1 and CDR2 are SGHNT and YYREEE (reference sequence). Incomplete CDR3 DNA: TGTGCCAGCAGCTTGAGGACAGGGAGTGAGACAGATACG. Protein: CASSLRTGSETDT. From start to end, the CDR3 is CASSLRTGSETDTQYF.

On this clone: Read coverage stops 3 residues before the CDR3 terminus; the germline J gene supplies the remainder. J is TRBJ1-2 and V is TRBV7-2; the D is unclear. This CDR3 has 11 amino acids. The germline V gene has CDR1 SGHTA and CDR2 FQGNSA. The CDR3 loop reads CASSHTDTYTF. CDR3 DNA, as far as it was read: TGTGCCAGCAGCCACACAGATACC.

Comments on this clone: Read coverage stops 3 residues before the CDR3 terminus; the germline J gene supplies the remainder. The chain recombines TRBV18 with TRBJ1-2; D is unresolved. The CDR3 contains 12 residues. V was trimmed by 6 bases and J by 4 bases, leaving 9 bases between them. In germline, CDR1 is KGHSH, CDR2 LQKENI. Incomplete CDR3 DNA: TGTGCCAGCTCGCTCGGTCCCTATGGC. Translation gives CASSLGPYG. The whole CDR3 reads CASSLGPYGYTF.

Details on this clone: The read ends 3 residues before the CDR3 terminus; that terminus is restored from the germline J gene. The V and J genes are TRBV27 and TRBJ2-1, with 12 positions matching TRBD2. V lost 8 bases to trimming and J lost 9 bases; unmatched junction nucleotides: 11. The CDR3 is made up of 15 amino acids. Germline V gene data show CDR1 as MNHEY and CDR2 as SMNVEV (reference sequence). CDR3 DNA, as far as it was read: TGTGCCAGCTCCTCCGGGACTAGCGGGTTCATTGAG. Protein product: CASSSGTSGFIE. The full CDR3 protein reads CASSSGTSGFIEQFF.

With respect to this clone: The CDR3 end lies 3 residues beyond the end of the read and is filled in from the germline J gene. The chain recombines TRBV18 with TRBJ2-5; D remains unclear. Germline V CDR1 and CDR2: KGHSH, LQKENI. V lost 4 bases and J lost 5, with 14 bases in between. The CDR3 spans 14 residues. The CDR3 spells CASSRSVQGETQYF. The sequenced CDR3 bases are TGTGCCAGCTCACGGTCGGTACAAGGGGAGACC.

On this clone: The read terminates 3 residues ahead of where the CDR3 ends, so the germline J gene completes it. This chain uses TRBV5-1 with TRBJ1-2; 9 nucleotides line up with TRBD1. With 5 bases clipped from V and 5 bases from J, the junction kept 4 bases outside the gene matches. Germline CDR1 is SGHRS and CDR2 is YFSETQ. CDR3 size: 13 residues. Incomplete CDR3 DNA: TGCGCCAGCAGTCGGGACAGGGCTTATGGC. Protein: CASSRDRAYG. The full CDR3 is CASSRDRAYGYTF.

A word on this clone: The sequenced fragment ends 3 residues before the CDR3 boundary, so the rest is inferred from the germline J gene. This sequence joins TRBV15 and TRBJ2-1; no firm D call. V was pared by 0 bases and J by 6 bases, with 9 bases between. The CDR3 runs 14 residues. Germline loops: CDR1 LNHNV, CDR2 YYDKDF (reference sequence). The CDR3 sequence: CATSRDTQRNEQFF. The DNA read from the CDR3 is TGTGCCACCAGCAGAGATACCCAGCGCAATGAG. The complete variable domain, with remaining parts taken from reference TRBV15 and TRBJ2-1, reads DAMVIQNPRYQVTQFGKPVTLSCSQTLNHNVMYWYQQKSSQAPKLLFHYYDKDFNNEADTPDNFQSRRPNTSFCFLDIRSPGLGDTAMYLCATSRDTQRNEQFFGPGTRLTVL.

A note on this clone: Sequencing ends 3 residues short of the CDR3 end; the germline J gene provides the rest. The chain joins TRBV7-6 to TRBJ1-4; D may be TRBD1 (6 bases). Germline V gene data show CDR1 as SGHVS and CDR2 as FNYEAQ. This CDR3 spans 14 amino acids. The part of the CDR3 DNA that was read is TGTGCCAGCAGCCCAAGGGGGGGGGATTCACCA. It specifies CASSPRGGDSP. In full, the CDR3 is CASSPRGGDSPLFF.

As concerns this clone: From the germline J gene comes the end of the CDR3, since the read stops 3 residues before it. The rearrangement joins TRBV11-2 to TRBJ1-2; D unclear. Germline assignment: CDR1 SGHAT and CDR2 FQNNGV. V was clipped by 4 bases and J by 4 bases, with 4 bases between them. The CDR3 runs to 11 residues. The CDR3 region is CASSSIYGYTF. The DNA read from the CDR3 is TGTGCCAGCAGCTCTATCTATGGC.

This CDR3 reads CASNSNQNTEAFF. The sequenced part of the CDR3 DNA is TGTGCCAGCAATAGTAACCAGAACACTGAA. The V and J genes are TRBV2 and TRBJ1-1; D is uncertain. The read is 3 residues too short to cover the CDR3 end, so that end is filled in from the germline J gene. CDR1 and CDR2 (germline): SNHLY, FYNNEI. Between the trimmed V and J ends, which lost 7 bases and 1 base, there was a span of 10 bases. CDR3 length: 13 residues.

Notes on this clone: The read ends 3 residues early relative to the CDR3; the germline J gene fills the gap. The chain joins TRBV9 to TRBJ1-1; D unclear. Trimming removed 6 bases from V and 6 bases from J, with 15 bases in between. This CDR3 has 13 residues. The V gene's germline CDR1 is SGDLS and CDR2 YYNGEE. The covered CDR3 bases are TGTGCCAGCACCCTGACTCCATCGGCTGAA. Residues: CASTLTPSAE. The complete CDR3 protein is CASTLTPSAEAFF.

CDR3 protein: CSARDGRGSTDTQYF. CDR3 DNA, as far as it was read: TGCAGTGCTAGAGATGGGCGAGGGTCCACAGATACG. The chain couples TRBV20-1 to TRBJ2-3; D may be TRBD2 (5 bases). The read ends 3 residues shy of where the CDR3 ends; the end is completed using the germline J gene. Germline V CDR1 and CDR2: DFQATT, SNEGSKA (reference sequence). CDR3 length: 15 amino acids. Trimming took 0 bases from V and 2 from J, leaving 12 bases between them.

On this clone: The read falls 3 residues short of the CDR3 end, and the missing part is taken from the germline J gene. V is TRBV30 and J is TRBJ2-2, with 8 bases lining up with TRBD1. V trimming: 2 bases; J trimming: 5 bases; junction bases outside the gene matches: 10. Germline CDR1 GTSNPN, CDR2 SVGIG (reference sequence). The CDR3 has 16 residues. Partial CDR3 DNA: TGTGCCTGGAGTTCCAAGGGAACAGGGGGTACCGGGGAG. Its protein is CAWSSKGTGGTGE. The full CDR3 protein is CAWSSKGTGGTGELFF.

Of note for this clone: The CDR3 end lies 3 residues beyond the end of the read and is filled in from the germline J gene. V gene TRBV5-1 combines with J gene TRBJ2-3; weak D call: TRBD1 (5 bases). Germline V gene sequence: CDR1 SGHRS, CDR2 YFSETQ. The V end was cut by 2 bases, the J end by 1 base, with 8 bases between. This CDR3 spans 14 amino acids. This CDR3 reads CASSFDSRTDTQYF. The covered CDR3 bases are TGCGCCAGCAGCTTCGACAGCCGCACAGATACG.

CDR3 DNA (partial): TGTGCCAGCAGTTCCCCCGGACAGAGCTACTACGAG. This encodes CASSSPGQSYYE. The whole CDR3 reads CASSSPGQSYYEQYF. V is TRBV6-2 or TRBV6-3 and J is TRBJ2-7, with a weak D call TRBD1 (6 bases). The read falls 3 residues short of the CDR3 end, and the missing part is taken from the germline J gene. The CDR3 sequence is 15 residues long. Germline V gives CDR1 MNHEY, CDR2 SVGEGT. V was cut by 4 bases and J by 3 bases, with 16 bases left in between.

Turning to this clone: Sequencing ends 3 residues short of the CDR3 end; the germline J gene provides the rest. V gene TRBV11-3 combines with J gene TRBJ2-3; perhaps TRBD2 as D (5 bases). This CDR3 contains 14 residues. Germline values: CDR1 SGHNT, CDR2 YENEEA. The sequenced part of the CDR3 DNA is TGTGCCAGCACGCTCGGACTTTTCGAAGAGACG. Encoded protein: CASTLGLFEET. The full CDR3 protein is CASTLGLFEETQYF.

Remarks on this clone: The missing CDR3 end, 3 residues past where the read stops, is filled in from the germline J gene. The rearrangement joins TRBV14 to TRBJ1-6; D uncertain. The germline V gene encodes CDR1 SGHDN and CDR2 FVKESK. This CDR3 comprises 14 residues. V was pared by 1 base and J by 7 bases, with 8 bases between. The covered CDR3 bases are TGTGCCAGCAGCCAAGGTTTGAGGAATTCACCC. The encoded protein is CASSQGLRNSP. The whole CDR3 protein reads CASSQGLRNSPLHF.

Remarks on this clone: The read falls 3 residues short of the CDR3 end, and the missing part is taken from the germline J gene. V gene TRBV7-9 combines with J gene TRBJ2-5; D uncertain. V dropped 5 bases and J dropped 1 base, with 11 bases sitting between them. The CDR3 is made up of 14 amino acids. Germline assignment: CDR1 SEHNR and CDR2 FQNEAQ (reference sequence). The part of the CDR3 DNA that was read is TGTGCCAGCAGCGAGACAAGTCTCCAAGAGACC. It codes for CASSETSLQET. The full CDR3 sequence reads CASSETSLQETQYF.

Comments on this clone: Coverage ceases 3 residues before the CDR3 finishes, and the germline J gene fills in the end. The chain recombines TRBV7-9 with TRBJ2-5, with D possibly matching TRBD2 (6 bases). The V end lost 2 bases, the J end lost 2 bases, and 12 bases lay between the germline ends. Germline CDR1 SEHNR, CDR2 FQNEAQ (reference sequence). The CDR3 extends over 15 amino acids. Incomplete CDR3 DNA: TGTGCCAGCAGCTTAAGGAGGGGCGGTCAAGAGACC. Encoded protein: CASSLRRGGQET. The CDR3 as a whole reads CASSLRRGGQETQYF.

Note on this clone: The read ends 3 residues shy of where the CDR3 ends; the end is completed using the germline J gene. The genes are TRBV7-9 and TRBJ2-5; D is undetermined. The CDR3 consists of 13 residues. The germline gives CDR1 SEHNR, CDR2 FQNEAQ (reference sequence). V was shortened by 1 base and J by 5 bases, with 8 bases between the two germline ends. Incomplete CDR3 DNA: TGTGCCAGCAGCTTAGAAGTTAGCGAGACC. It specifies CASSLEVSET. The whole CDR3 sequence reads CASSLEVSETQYF.

In the case of this clone: The read halts 3 residues ahead of the CDR3 end, with the missing end drawn from the germline J gene. This chain links TRBV10-3 with TRBJ1-6; 7 nucleotides line up with TRBD1. V lost 7 bases to trimming and J lost 8 bases; unmatched junction nucleotides: 5. The CDR3 loop spans 13 amino acids. Germline values: CDR1 ENHRY, CDR2 SYGVKD. CDR3 DNA (partial): TGTGCCATCACCAGGGACAGTTATTCACCC. Translated, it gives CAITRDSYSP. The whole CDR3 protein is CAITRDSYSPLHF.

Regarding this clone: The junction differs from germline at one of its ends, possibly a read error. The CDR3 is cut off 3 residues early in the read; its end comes from the germline J gene. This specimen includes other DNA sequences encoding the same CDR3. The chain links TRBV19 to TRBJ1-3; D uncertain. CDR1 is LNHDA and CDR2 is SQIVND in the germline V gene (reference sequence). The CDR3 length is 14 residues. CDR3: CASFDIHSGNTIYF. The covered CDR3 bases are TGTGCCAGCTTCGACATCCACTCTGGAAACACT.

About this clone itself: The CDR3 extends 3 residues past the end of the read, so its final part is completed from the germline J gene. The chain couples TRBV19 to TRBJ2-1, with D unresolved. Germline assignment: CDR1 LNHDA and CDR2 SQIVND (reference sequence). This CDR3 has 12 residues. Trimming stripped 4 bases from V and 7 bases from J, with 8 bases between. The CDR3 here is CASSNDNNEQFF. CDR3 DNA (partial): TGTGCCAGTAGTAATGACAATAATGAG.

Regarding this clone: The read ends 3 residues before the CDR3 terminus; that terminus is restored from the germline J gene. The chain recombines TRBV7-2 with TRBJ1-2, with D unclear. There are 12 residues in the CDR3. The germline V gene encodes CDR1 SGHTA and CDR2 FQGNSA. CDR3 DNA, as far as it was read: TGTGCCAGCAGCTTATCCCGCTACGAC. Protein sequence: CASSLSRYD. The full CDR3 protein reads CASSLSRYDYTF. Supplemented by reference TRBV7-2 and TRBJ1-2, the full variable domain reads GAGVSQSPSNKVTEKGKDVELRCDPISGHTALYWYRQSLGQGLEFLIYFQGNSAPDKSGLPSDRFSAERTGGSVSTLTIQRTQQEDSAVYLCASSLSRYDYTFGSGTRLTVV.